These 17 T cell receptor beta chains were all obtained from the same sample, sequenced in a study of blood T cell repertoires in COVID-19. Clones were read by immunoSEQ multiplex PCR, and TCRdb kept only the in-frame ones, dropping some. The sample gives around 250,000 clones, just over 85% of which show up once; 2.2% is in the top ten. Sequencing was done on a sample of peripheral blood. Receptors originate from a man between 25 and 39 years old who had recovered from COVID-19.

This clone has a single count. CDR3 sequence reads: CASMAPGHNEQFF. The CDR3 nucleotides read TGTGCCAGCATGGCCCCAGGGCACAATGAGCAGTTCTTC. V usage is TRBV6-5 and J usage is TRBJ2-1; weak D call: TRBD1 (5 bases). Trimming pared 7 bases from V and 5 bases from J, leaving 12 bases between. Germline V lookup: CDR1 MNHEY, CDR2 SVGAGI. The CDR3 runs 13 residues.

The rearrangement uses TRBV14 and TRBJ1-1, with a weak D call TRBD1 (5 bases). Germline CDR1 reads SGHDN; CDR2 reads FVKESK. Trimming shortened V by 8 bases and J by 4 bases, and 11 bases separated the two germline ends. This CDR3 is built from 12 residues. As DNA, the CDR3 is TGTGCCAGCCAAACGGGGGGCACTGAAGCTTTCTTT. This encodes CASQTGGTEAFF.

V is TRBV2 and J is TRBJ2-2; D not certain. Germline lookup yields CDR1 SNHLY and CDR2 FYNNEI. There are 13 residues in the CDR3. Trimming stripped 6 bases from V and 5 bases from J, with 10 bases between. The CDR3: CASRLTDTGELFF. As DNA, the CDR3 is TGTGCCAGCAGGCTAACAGATACCGGGGAGCTGTTTTTT.

This clone was counted between two and nine times. V usage is TRBV5-4 and J usage is TRBJ1-1; D ambiguous. CDR1 and CDR2 (germline): SGHNT, YYREEE (reference sequence). This CDR3 is built from 11 residues. Trimming shortened V by 6 bases and J by 8 bases, and 11 bases separated the two germline ends. The CDR3 region has the DNA TGTGCCAGCATCTACATCGGGGAAGCTTTCTTT. Translating it yields CASIYIGEAFF.

V is TRBV10-3 and J is TRBJ1-3, with TRBD1 matching 12 bases. Germline CDR1 and CDR2: ENHRY and SYGVKD. V dropped 11 bases and J dropped 3; count of bases not matched to a gene: 8. The CDR3 covers 15 residues. CDR3 nucleotides: TGTGCCGCCGAGGGGGACAGGGGGCATGGAAACACCATATATTTT. Its protein product is CAAEGDRGHGNTIYF.

V is TRBV11-3 and J is TRBJ2-7; D remains ambiguous. Germline CDR1 and CDR2: SGHNT and YENEEA. This CDR3 contains 18 residues. V was pared by 0 bases and J by 0 bases, with 18 bases between. The CDR3 here is CASSLDQGGSASSYEQYF. As DNA, the CDR3 is TGTGCCAGCAGCTTAGATCAAGGCGGCAGTGCAAGCTCCTACGAGCAGTACTTC.

This clone has a single count. The V and J genes are TRBV4-1 and TRBJ1-5; TRBD1 agrees at 8 bases. The ends lost 1 base at V and 6 bases at J; junction bases unmatched: 5. The germline gives CDR1 MGHRA, CDR2 YSYEKL. This CDR3 has 15 residues. This CDR3 is CASSQVGTGGQPQHF. The CDR3 nucleotides read TGCGCCAGCAGCCAAGTCGGGACAGGAGGTCAGCCCCAGCATTTT.

The rearrangement links TRBV27 to TRBJ2-7; a possible D gene is TRBD1 (6 bases). Per the germline V gene, CDR1 is MNHEY and CDR2 is SMNVEV (reference sequence). V was shortened by 7 bases and J by 11 bases, with 24 bases between the two germline ends. The CDR3 has 14 residues. The CDR3 region has the DNA TGTGCCAGCACCCCTAGGCAGGGGTCCCCTTACAAGTACTTC. Protein product: CASTPRQGSPYKYF.

The chain is built from TRBV4-1 and TRBJ2-5; 10 nucleotides line up with TRBD2. The CDR3 sequence is 20 residues long. Germline values: CDR1 MGHRA, CDR2 YSYEKL. V shed 1 base and J 1 base; nucleotides not matched to a gene: 15. Here the CDR3 reads CASSQGKSSGGAGSQETQYF. The DNA for the CDR3 is TGCGCCAGCAGCCAAGGAAAATCGAGCGGGGGGGCCGGGTCCCAAGAGACCCAGTACTTC.

The V and J genes are TRBV25-1 and TRBJ1-6; 9 nucleotides agree with TRBD1. There are 14 residues in the CDR3. The V and J ends lost 6 bases and 10 bases, in that order; junction bases with no gene match: 7. Germline V gene lookup returns CDR1 MGHDK and CDR2 SYGVNS. The CDR3 here is CASRGGQGGSPLHF. The CDR3 region has the DNA TGTGCCAGCAGAGGGGGACAGGGAGGATCACCCCTCCACTTT.

Notes on this clone: The same CDR3 can be traced to other DNA sequences in this sample. The rearrangement uses TRBV5-1 and TRBJ2-7; the D gene is possibly TRBD2 (5 bases). The CDR3 runs 14 residues. Germline-derived CDR1 and CDR2 are SGHRS and YFSETQ. V gave up 2 bases and J gave up 0 bases, with 9 bases separating them. The CDR3 loop reads CASSFLGSSYEQYF. As DNA, the CDR3 is TGCGCCAGCAGCTTTTTGGGGAGCTCCTACGAGCAGTACTTC.

This chain links TRBV24-1 with TRBJ1-5; 9 nucleotides agree with TRBD1. This CDR3 comprises 18 residues. Germline V gene lookup returns CDR1 KGHDR and CDR2 SFDVKD. V was clipped by 9 bases and J by 7 bases; unmatched bases: 21. Written as DNA, the CDR3 is TGTGCCACCTCAACCGGGACAGGGTCGTATCGGGAGCTACAGCCCCAGCATTTT. This encodes CATSTGTGSYRELQPQHF.

The V call is TRBV5-6, the J call TRBJ1-5; 11 nucleotides match TRBD1. Germline trimming cut 4 bases from V and 5 bases from J; bases unmatched to any gene: 14. Germline values: CDR1 SGHDT, CDR2 YYEEEE. The CDR3 sequence is 18 residues long. The CDR3 is CASSLRTGGLKVHQPQHF. CDR3 in DNA: TGTGCCAGCAGCCTACGGACAGGGGGCCTTAAGGTGCATCAGCCCCAGCATTTT.

The V and J genes are TRBV7-8 and TRBJ2-6, with TRBD1 identical over 12 bases. This CDR3 is built from 19 residues. V was clipped by 3 bases and J by 4 bases; unmatched bases: 10. CDR1 SGHVS and CDR2 FQNEAQ come from the germline V gene. This chain's CDR3 is CASSLARDRGLSGANVLTF. CDR3 sequence (DNA): TGTGCCAGCAGCTTGGCGAGGGACAGGGGGCTTTCCGGGGCCAACGTCCTGACTTTC. The entire variable domain, with the rest obtained from reference TRBV7-8 and TRBJ2-6, is as follows: GAGVSQSPRYKVAKRGQDVALRCDPISGHVSLFWYQQALGQGPEFLTYFQNEAQLDKSGLPSDRFFAERPEGSVSTLKIQRTQQEDSAVYLCASSLARDRGLSGANVLTFGAGSRLTVL.

The V and J genes are TRBV27 and TRBJ2-5; TRBD1 aligns across 9 bases. Germline V gene data show CDR1 as MNHEY and CDR2 as SMNVEV (reference sequence). The length of the CDR3 is 14 residues. The junction had 6 bases not matched to a gene; V was cut back by 8 bases and J by 2 bases. In DNA form, the CDR3 reads TGTGCCAGCGGAGGACAGGGGATTCAAGAGACCCAGTACTTC. It yields the protein CASGGQGIQETQYF.

V usage is TRBV6-5 and J usage is TRBJ1-1; D remains unclear. Between the trimmed V and J ends, which lost 6 bases and 10 bases, there was a span of 15 bases. There are 12 residues in the CDR3. Germline V gives CDR1 MNHEY, CDR2 SVGAGI. The CDR3 is CASSPTRSPAFF. The CDR3 nucleotides are TGTGCCAGCAGCCCAACGAGGAGTCCAGCTTTCTTT.

This chain connects TRBV28 to TRBJ2-1, with TRBD1 identical over 7 bases. The J segment lost 7 bases and the V segment lost 5 bases, leaving 8 bases of the junction unmatched. Per the germline V gene, CDR1 is MDHEN and CDR2 is SYDVKM. This CDR3 contains 14 residues. This CDR3 reads CASSLGQARNEQFF. CDR3 sequence (DNA): TGTGCCAGCAGTCTCGGACAGGCTAGGAATGAGCAGTTCTTC. The variable domain in full, completed from reference TRBV28 and TRBJ2-1, reads DVKVTQSSRYLVKRTGEKVFLECVQDMDHENMFWYRQDPGLGLRLIYFSYDVKMKEKGDIPEGYSVSREKKERFSLILESASTNQTSMYLCASSLGQARNEQFFGPGTRLTVL.